The 4 T cell receptor beta chains in this list originate from one sample, sequenced in a study of T cells in Graves' hyperthyroidism and ophthalmopathy. The TCR beta CDR3 regions underwent amplification using RNA transcripts as the source. The HTBI set primed first-round TCR CDR3 RT-PCR. TCRdb re-called the multiplex PCR reads with MiXCR, one entry per CDR3 protein. The sample has around 600,000 distinct CDR3 sequences; approximately 14% are singletons. The sample comprised blood. The receptors were gathered from a woman in her thirties with Graves' hyperthyroidism.

V and J are TRBV28 and TRBJ1-2, with unresolved D. CDR3 size: 15 residues. Germline CDR1 MDHEN, CDR2 SYDVKM. Deletions cut 3 bases from V and 5 bases from J, with 16 bases between. The CDR3 DNA sequence: TGTGCCAGCAGTTTGACCCTTGATAGCAGTTATGGCTACACCTTC. Its protein is CASSLTLDSSYGYTF.

This clonotype was seen more than once but under ten times. The chain joins TRBV2 to TRBJ2-5; 10 nucleotides line up with TRBD2. J gave up 13 bases and V 6 bases, and 14 bases lay outside the gene matches. The CDR3 extends over 14 amino acids. Germline V gives CDR1 SNHLY, CDR2 FYNNEI. The CDR3 spells CASRLESGRASPYF. In DNA form, the CDR3 reads TGTGCCAGCAGGTTGGAGAGCGGGAGGGCCTCTCCGTACTTC.

This sequence joins TRBV14 and TRBJ1-2, with D hard to call. The CDR3 consists of 13 residues. V lost 4 bases, J lost 5 bases, and 11 bases lay in between. Germline loops: CDR1 SGHDN, CDR2 FVKESK. The chain's CDR3 is CASSLRLMYGYTF. The CDR3, as DNA: TGTGCCAGCAGCCTCCGACTGATGTATGGCTACACCTTC. Drawing the rest from reference TRBV14 and TRBJ1-2, the complete variable domain is EAGVTQFPSHSVIEKGQTVTLRCDPISGHDNLYWYRRVMGKEIKFLLHFVKESKQDESGMPNNRFLAERTGGTYSTLKVQPAELEDSGVYFCASSLRLMYGYTFGSGTRLTVV.

Points on this clonotype: A read error is likely, as this CDR3 ends without the conserved phenylalanine or tryptophan. The genes are TRBV19 and TRBJ1-2; the D gene is possibly TRBD1 (5 bases). The CDR3 runs to 14 residues. Germline lookup yields CDR1 LNHDA and CDR2 SQIVND (reference sequence). The ends were cut back, 5 bases at V and 3 bases at J, with 13 bases in the middle. The CDR3 nucleotides are TGTGCCAGTAGTTGGACATTCGGGGACTATGGCTACACCCTC. It encodes CASSWTFGDYGYTL.